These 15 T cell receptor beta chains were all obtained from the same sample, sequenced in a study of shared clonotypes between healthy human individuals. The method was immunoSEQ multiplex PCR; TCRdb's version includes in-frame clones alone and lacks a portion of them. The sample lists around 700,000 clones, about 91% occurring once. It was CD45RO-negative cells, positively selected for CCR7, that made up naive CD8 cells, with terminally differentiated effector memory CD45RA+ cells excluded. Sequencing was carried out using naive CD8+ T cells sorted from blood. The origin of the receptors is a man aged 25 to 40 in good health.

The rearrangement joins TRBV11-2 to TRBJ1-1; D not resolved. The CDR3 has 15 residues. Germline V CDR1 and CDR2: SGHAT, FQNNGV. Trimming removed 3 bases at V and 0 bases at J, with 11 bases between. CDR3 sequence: CASSLNGRMNTEAFF. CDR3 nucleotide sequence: TGTGCCAGCAGCTTGAACGGCCGAATGAACACTGAAGCTTTCTTT. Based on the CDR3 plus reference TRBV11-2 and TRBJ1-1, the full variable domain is EAGVAQSPRYKIIEKRQSVAFWCNPISGHATLYWYQQILGQGPKLLIQFQNNGVVDDSQLPKDRFSAERLKGVDSTLKIQPAKLEDSAVYLCASSLNGRMNTEAFFGQGTRLTVV.

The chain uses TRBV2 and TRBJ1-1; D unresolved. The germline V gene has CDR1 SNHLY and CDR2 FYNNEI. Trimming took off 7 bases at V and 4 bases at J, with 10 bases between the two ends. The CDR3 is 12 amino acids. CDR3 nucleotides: TGTGCCAGCATTAGTGCAGGCACTGAAGCTTTCTTT. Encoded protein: CASISAGTEAFF. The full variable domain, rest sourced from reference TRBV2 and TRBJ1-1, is EPEVTQTPSHQVTQMGQEVILRCVPISNHLYFYWYRQILGQKVEFLVSFYNNEISEKSEIFDDQFSVERPDGSNFTLKIRSTKLEDSAMYFCASISAGTEAFFGQGTRLTVV.

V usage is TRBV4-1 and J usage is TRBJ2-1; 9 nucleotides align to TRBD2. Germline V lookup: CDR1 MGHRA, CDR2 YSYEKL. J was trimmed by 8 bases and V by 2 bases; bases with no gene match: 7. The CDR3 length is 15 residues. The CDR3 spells CASSQTWREGHEQFF. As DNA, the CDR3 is TGCGCCAGCAGCCAAACTTGGCGGGAGGGCCATGAGCAGTTCTTC.

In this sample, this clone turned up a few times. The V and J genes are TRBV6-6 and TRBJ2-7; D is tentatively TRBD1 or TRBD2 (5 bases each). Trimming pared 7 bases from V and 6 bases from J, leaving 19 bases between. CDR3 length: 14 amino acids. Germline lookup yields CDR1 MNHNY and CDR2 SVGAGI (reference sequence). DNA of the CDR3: TGTGCCAGCACCCAGGGAGTGGCGGCCCTCGAGCAGTACTTC. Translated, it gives CASTQGVAALEQYF.

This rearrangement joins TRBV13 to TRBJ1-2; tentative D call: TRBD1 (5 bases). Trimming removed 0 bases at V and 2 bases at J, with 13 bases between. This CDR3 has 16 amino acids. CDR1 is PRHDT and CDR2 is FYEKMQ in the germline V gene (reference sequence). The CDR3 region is CASSLGSTALNYGYTF. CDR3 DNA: TGTGCCAGCAGCTTAGGATCGACAGCACTGAACTATGGCTACACCTTC.

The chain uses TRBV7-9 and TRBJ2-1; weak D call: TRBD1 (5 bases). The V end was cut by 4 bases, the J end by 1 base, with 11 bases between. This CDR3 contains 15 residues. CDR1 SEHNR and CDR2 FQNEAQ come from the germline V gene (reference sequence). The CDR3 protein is CASSSTGYSYNEQFF. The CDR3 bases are TGTGCCAGCAGCTCTACAGGCTATTCCTACAATGAGCAGTTCTTC.

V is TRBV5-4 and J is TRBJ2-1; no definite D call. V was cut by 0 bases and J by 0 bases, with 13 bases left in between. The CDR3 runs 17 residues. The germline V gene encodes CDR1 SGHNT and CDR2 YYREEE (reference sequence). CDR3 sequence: CASSLAKGPSSYNEQFF. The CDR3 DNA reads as TGTGCCAGCAGCTTGGCCAAAGGTCCGAGCTCCTACAATGAGCAGTTCTTC.

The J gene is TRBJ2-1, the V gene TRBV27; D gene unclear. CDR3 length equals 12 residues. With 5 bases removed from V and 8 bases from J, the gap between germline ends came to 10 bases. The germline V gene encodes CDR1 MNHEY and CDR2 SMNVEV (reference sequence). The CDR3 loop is CASSKIAHEQFF. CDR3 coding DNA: TGTGCCAGCAGTAAGATAGCTCATGAGCAGTTCTTC.

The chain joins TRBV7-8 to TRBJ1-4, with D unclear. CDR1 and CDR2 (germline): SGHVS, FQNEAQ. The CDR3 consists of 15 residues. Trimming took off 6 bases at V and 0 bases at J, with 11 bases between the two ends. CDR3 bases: TGTGCCAGCAGAAGGGCCAGCACAACTAATGAAAAACTGTTTTTT. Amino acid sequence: CASRRASTTNEKLFF.

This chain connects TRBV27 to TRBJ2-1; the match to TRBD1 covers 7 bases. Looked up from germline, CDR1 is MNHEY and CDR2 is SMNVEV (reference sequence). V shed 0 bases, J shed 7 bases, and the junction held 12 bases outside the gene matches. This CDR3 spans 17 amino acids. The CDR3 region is CASSLSSDRVQGNEQFF. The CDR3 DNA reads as TGTGCCAGCAGTTTATCTTCCGACAGGGTCCAGGGAAATGAGCAGTTCTTC.

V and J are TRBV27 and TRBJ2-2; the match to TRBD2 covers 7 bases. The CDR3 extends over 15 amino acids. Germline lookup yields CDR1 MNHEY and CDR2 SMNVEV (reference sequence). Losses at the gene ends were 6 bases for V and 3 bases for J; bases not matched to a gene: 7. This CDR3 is CASRVTSVYTGELFF. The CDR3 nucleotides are TGTGCCAGCAGGGTTACTAGCGTATACACCGGGGAGCTGTTTTTT.

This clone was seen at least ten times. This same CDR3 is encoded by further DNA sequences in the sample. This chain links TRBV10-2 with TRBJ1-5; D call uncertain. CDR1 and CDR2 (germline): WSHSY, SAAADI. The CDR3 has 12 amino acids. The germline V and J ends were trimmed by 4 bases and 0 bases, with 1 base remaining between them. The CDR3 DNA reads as TGCGCCAGCAGTGTTAGCAATCAGCCCCAGCATTTT. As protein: CASSVSNQPQHF.

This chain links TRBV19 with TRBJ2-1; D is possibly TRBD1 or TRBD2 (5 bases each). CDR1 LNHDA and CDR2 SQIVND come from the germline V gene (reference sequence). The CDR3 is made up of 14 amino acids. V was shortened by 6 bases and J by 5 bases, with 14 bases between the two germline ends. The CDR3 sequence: CASSFGTANNEQFF. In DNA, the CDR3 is TGTGCCAGTAGCTTCGGGACGGCTAACAATGAGCAGTTCTTC.

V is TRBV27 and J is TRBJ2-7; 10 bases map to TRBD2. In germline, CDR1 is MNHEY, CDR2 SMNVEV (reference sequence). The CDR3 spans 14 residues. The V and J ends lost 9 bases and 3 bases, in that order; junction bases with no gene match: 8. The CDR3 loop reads CASSQAGGFYEQYF. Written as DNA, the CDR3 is TGTGCCAGTTCACAAGCGGGAGGGTTCTACGAGCAGTACTTC.

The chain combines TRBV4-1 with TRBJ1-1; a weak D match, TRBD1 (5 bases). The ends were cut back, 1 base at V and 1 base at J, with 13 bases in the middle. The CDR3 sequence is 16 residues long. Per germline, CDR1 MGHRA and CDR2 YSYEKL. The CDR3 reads CASSQGAGLTNTEAFF. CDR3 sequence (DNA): TGCGCCAGCAGCCAAGGTGCAGGGCTTACGAACACTGAAGCTTTCTTT.